A selection of T cell receptor beta chains follows, all from one sample in a study of blood T cells in healthy people across ages. Each CDR3 protein is one row after TCRdb ran MiXCR on the 5' RACE reads. This sample yields 650,000 to 800,000 distinct CDR3 sequences, of which approximately 52% are seen a single time; roughly 14% belongs to the top ten. The sample taken for sequencing was blood. These receptors all stem from an elderly woman in good health. Each CDR3 is given with its conserved first and last residue. D genes are given only for firm matches. Clone size is given for some rows only: seen once, a few or many times, or a class if the clone is expanded.

clone_size	j_call	d_call	v_call	cdr3_nt	cdr3_aa
once	TRBJ1-5	.	TRBV4-1	TGCGCCAGCAGCCCTAATCATAGCAATCAGCCCCAGCATTTT	CASSPNHSNQPQHF
.	TRBJ2-1	TRBD2	TRBV7-2	TGTGCCAGCAGCTTAGCTAGCGGGGGTTGGGAGCAGTTCTTC	CASSLASGGWEQFF
many	TRBJ2-1	TRBD2	TRBV5-1	TGCGCCAGTAGCGGACTAGCGGGAGCGTCAAATGAGCAGTTCTTC	CASSGLAGASNEQFF
.	TRBJ1-2	.	TRBV3-1	TGTGCCAGCAGCCAAGCCTCAGAGGGGGTAGGCTACACCTTC	CASSQASEGVGYTF
.	TRBJ2-1	.	TRBV12-3/TRBV12-4	TGTGCCAGCAGTTCGGGGGGCAGTGACAATGAGCAGTTCTTC	CASSSGGSDNEQFF
many	TRBJ2-3	.	TRBV18	TGTGCCAGCTCGGGCCTCGTATCAGATACGCAGTATTTT	CASSGLVSDTQYF
.	TRBJ2-3	.	TRBV12-3/TRBV12-4	TGTGCCAGCAGTTTTGGTGCGCAGTATTTT	CASSFGAQYF
.	TRBJ2-5	.	TRBV6-5	TGTACCAGCAGTTTCGGAGCGGGAGAGACCCAGTACTTC	CTSSFGAGETQYF
few	TRBJ2-1	TRBD1	TRBV20-1	TGCAGTGCCCTAAACCCCGCCGGCAGGGGGCGGGACAATGAGCAGTTCTTC	CSALNPAGRGRDNEQFF
.	TRBJ1-5	.	TRBV29-1	TGCAGCGTGGGGGGGGTGAGGAATCAGCCCCAGCATTTT	CSVGGVRNQPQHF
.	TRBJ1-4	.	TRBV4-3	TGCGCCAGCAGCCAAGTAGGGGAAGGGGATGAAAAACTGTTTTTT	CASSQVGEGDEKLFF
.	TRBJ2-3	.	TRBV6-4	TGTGCCAGCAGTGACAGGGTGTGGGATACGCAGTATTTT	CASSDRVWDTQYF
few	TRBJ1-3	.	TRBV5-1	TGCGCCAGCCAGGAAGACAACTCTGGAAACACCATATATTTT	CASQEDNSGNTIYF
few	TRBJ2-2	TRBD2	TRBV10-3	TGTGCCATCAGTGATAGCGGGAGAAACACCGGGGAGCTGTTTTTT	CAISDSGRNTGELFF
many	TRBJ2-5	TRBD2	TRBV12-3/TRBV12-4	TGTGCCAGCAGTTCTAGCGGGGGAAGGGTGACCCAGTACTTC	CASSSSGGRVTQYF
.	TRBJ2-1	.	TRBV10-3	TGTGCCATCAGTGAGAAGGTCTCGCCGGGTGAGCAGTTCTTC	CAISEKVSPGEQFF
few	TRBJ2-1	TRBD1	TRBV3-1	TGTGCCAGTAGCCAAGGGGGCCGGAGTGAGCAGTTCTTC	CASSQGGRSEQFF
few	TRBJ2-7	.	TRBV6-5	TGTGCCAGCAGTTACTCTGGTGGGTCTTACGAGCAGTACTTC	CASSYSGGSYEQYF
.	TRBJ2-2	.	TRBV7-3	TGTGCCAGCAGCCCCGAAGGAACCGGGGAGCTGTTTTTT	CASSPEGTGELFF
.	TRBJ1-1	TRBD1	TRBV12-3/TRBV12-4	TGTGCCAGCAGCCGTACAGGGGCGCTCACTGAAGCTTTCTTT	CASSRTGALTEAFF
many	TRBJ2-1	.	TRBV20-1	TGCAGTGCTAGAGATAAGCATGGGGGGTCAGTCAATGAGCAGTTCTTC	CSARDKHGGSVNEQFF
.	TRBJ2-2	TRBD2	TRBV7-2	TGTGCCAGCAGCTTAGTGGTAGCGGGGCCCGGGGAGCTGTTTTTT	CASSLVVAGPGELFF
few	TRBJ2-2	.	TRBV12-3/TRBV12-4	TGTGCCAGCAGTTTCAGAGGGAACACCGGGGAGCTGTTTTTT	CASSFRGNTGELFF
few	TRBJ1-6	.	TRBV5-1	TGCGCCAGCAGCTATACCGGGACGACCGTGTCACCCCTCCACTTT	CASSYTGTTVSPLHF
.	TRBJ1-6	.	TRBV5-1	TGCGCCAGCAGCTTAATGGAGAGCTCCTATAATTCACCCCTCCACTTT	CASSLMESSYNSPLHF
.	TRBJ2-5	.	TRBV20-1	TGCAGTGCCAGAGTCCGAGCGGATTCCCAAGAGACCCAGTACTTC	CSARVRADSQETQYF
few	TRBJ1-2	TRBD1	TRBV7-2	TGTGCCAGCAGCTTAGAGGACAGGGTGGATAGGAGCTACACCTTC	CASSLEDRVDRSYTF
once	TRBJ1-4	.	TRBV7-9	TGTGCCAGCAGCTTAAAGGGCCGGGATAATGAAAAACTGTTTTTT	CASSLKGRDNEKLFF
few	TRBJ1-2	.	TRBV4-1	TGCGCCAGCAGCCAAGCTACTTGGGGTGGCTACACCTTC	CASSQATWGGYTF
few	TRBJ2-5	TRBD2	TRBV9	TGTGCCAGCAGCGTAGGCGGGGGGGTCTACAATGAGCAGTACTTC	CASSVGGGVYNEQYF
many	TRBJ2-1	.	TRBV28	TGTGCCAGCAGTTTAGGACTCGGCAATGAGCAGTTCTTC	CASSLGLGNEQFF
once	TRBJ2-7	.	TRBV21-1	TGTGCCAGCAGCGCGGACAGGGAGTTAAAACCCTACGAGCAGTACTTC	CASSADRELKPYEQYF
.	TRBJ1-1	.	TRBV5-1	TGCGCCAGCAGCTTGAGAACATCGAACACTGAAGCTTTCTTT	CASSLRTSNTEAFF
many	TRBJ2-7	.	TRBV20-1	TGCAGTGCTGCCTCACAGGGAACACTACACGAGCAGTACTTC	CSAASQGTLHEQYF
.	TRBJ2-1	TRBD2	TRBV28	TGTGCCAGCAGTTTGGGCCTAGCGGGGGCCACCTACAATGAGCAGTTCTTC	CASSLGLAGATYNEQFF
.	TRBJ2-1	.	TRBV9	TGTGCCAGCAGCGAGGGGACGGTGAATGAGCAGTTCTTC	CASSEGTVNEQFF
.	TRBJ2-7	.	TRBV15	TGTGCCACCAGCAGGACGGGACAAGGGATCTACGAGCAGTACTTC	CATSRTGQGIYEQYF
.	TRBJ1-6	TRBD1	TRBV7-9	TGTGCCAGCAGCTACCACGAAAAGCAGGGGGTTGGTTCACCCCTCCACTTT	CASSYHEKQGVGSPLHF
few	TRBJ1-2	.	TRBV7-9	TGTGCCAGCAGCTTTGGACAGCCCCATGGCTACACCTTC	CASSFGQPHGYTF
.	TRBJ2-2	.	TRBV7-2	TGTGCCAGCATCTTAGCGTTTACCATAAACACCGGGGAGCTGTTTTTT	CASILAFTINTGELFF
few	TRBJ2-5	.	TRBV28	TGTGCCAGCAGTGACATCGACACCCACTCGAGGGTATGGCAGTACTTC	CASSDIDTHSRVWQYF
.	TRBJ2-3	.	TRBV20-1	TGCAGTGCCAAGAGGGCTGGGGTATCTTCGGATACGCAGTATTTT	CSAKRAGVSSDTQYF
.	TRBJ1-6	.	TRBV20-1	TGCAGTGCTAGAGATTCAGGGAAGCCCTATAATTCACCCCTCCACTTT	CSARDSGKPYNSPLHF
few	TRBJ2-1	.	TRBV20-1	TGCAGTGCTAGAGATTCGGGGGGCCTAGACAATGAGCAGTTCTTC	CSARDSGGLDNEQFF
few	TRBJ1-6	.	TRBV5-1	TGCGCCAGCAGCTTGGCCCTACCTGTTAATTCACCCCTCCACTTT	CASSLALPVNSPLHF
few	TRBJ2-3	TRBD2	TRBV4-2	TGTGCCAGCAGCCAACTCAAAGCGGGAGGCACAGATACGCAGTATTTT	CASSQLKAGGTDTQYF
.	TRBJ2-1	TRBD2	TRBV7-3	TGTGCCAGCAGCAGGACTAGCGGAAACACCGGGGAGTACAATGAGCAGTTCTTC	CASSRTSGNTGEYNEQFF
many	TRBJ2-7	.	TRBV20-1	TGCAGTGCTAGAGATCCGAAGAGCTACGAGCAGTACTTC	CSARDPKSYEQYF
once	TRBJ1-5	.	TRBV12-3/TRBV12-4	TGTGCCAGCAGTTTGCGGCAGGGAATAGGAGAATATCAGCCCCAGCATTTT	CASSLRQGIGEYQPQHF
.	TRBJ2-1	TRBD1	TRBV28	TGTGGCGCCTCAGGGGGCTCCCGGGGGGAGCAGTTCTTC	CGASGGSRGEQFF
.	TRBJ1-4	.	TRBV5-1	TGCGCCAGCAGCCCAGCCGGGACGGGGGGAGAAAAACTGTTTTTT	CASSPAGTGGEKLFF
.	TRBJ2-4	TRBD2	TRBV28	TGTGCCAGCAGTGAACCTAGCGGGTGGTACCAAAACATTCAGTACTTC	CASSEPSGWYQNIQYF